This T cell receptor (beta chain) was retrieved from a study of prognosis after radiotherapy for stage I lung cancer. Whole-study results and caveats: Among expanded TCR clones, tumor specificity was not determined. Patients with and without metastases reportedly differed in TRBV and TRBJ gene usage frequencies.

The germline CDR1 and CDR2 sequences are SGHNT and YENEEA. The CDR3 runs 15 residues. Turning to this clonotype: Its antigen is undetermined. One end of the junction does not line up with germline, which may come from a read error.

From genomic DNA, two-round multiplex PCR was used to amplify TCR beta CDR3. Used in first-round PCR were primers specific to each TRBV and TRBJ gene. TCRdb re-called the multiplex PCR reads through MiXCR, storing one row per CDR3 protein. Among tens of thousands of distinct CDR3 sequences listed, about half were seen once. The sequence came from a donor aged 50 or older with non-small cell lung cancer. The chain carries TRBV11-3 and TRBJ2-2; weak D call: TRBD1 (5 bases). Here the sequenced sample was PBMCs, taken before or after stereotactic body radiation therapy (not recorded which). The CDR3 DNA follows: TGTGCCAGCAGCTTGGACATCCCGAACACCGGTGAGCTGTTTTTT. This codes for CASSLDIPNTGELFF. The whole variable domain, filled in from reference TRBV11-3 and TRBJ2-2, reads EAGVVQSPRYKIIEKKQPVAFWCNPISGHNTLYWYLQNLGQGPELLIRYENEEAVDDSQLPKDRFSAERLKGVDSTLKIQPAELGDSAVYLCASSLDIPNTGELFFGEGSRLTVL.